The 11 T cell receptor beta chains given below trace back to one sample, sequenced in a study of response to subunit inactivated influenza vaccine. TCRdb re-derived calls from the RT-PCR reads in MiXCR, one entry per CDR3 protein. The table includes approximately 490,000 distinct CDR3 sequences, around 7.7% detected once. Sequenced material: PBMCs from blood, taken around 25 months after vaccination. These receptors all stem from a man between 50 and 75 years old who received an inactivated influenza vaccine.

The chain links TRBV20-1 to TRBJ2-1; TRBD2 agrees at 8 bases. Per the germline V gene, CDR1 is DFQATT and CDR2 is SNEGSKA (reference sequence). CDR3 length equals 14 residues. J was trimmed by 3 bases and V by 1 base; bases with no gene match: 2. The CDR3 DNA sequence: TGCAGTGCTAGAGGGCGGGAGGACTACAATGAGCAGTTCTTC. This gives the protein CSARGREDYNEQFF.

Ten or more counts support this clonotype. The gene calls are TRBV15 and TRBJ2-7, with 8 bases lining up with TRBD1. CDR3 size: 16 residues. Germline-derived CDR1 and CDR2 are LNHNV and YYDKDF (reference sequence). The V segment lost 0 bases and the J segment 4 bases; nucleotides outside the gene matches: 8. The CDR3 here is CATSRDYRTGLYEQYF. CDR3 coding DNA: TGTGCCACCAGCAGAGATTACAGGACAGGGCTTTACGAGCAGTACTTC.

This clonotype has ten or more counts. CDR3 DNA: TGCAGTGCCAGCCCCCAGGGGAACACTGAAGCTTTCTTT. Its translation: CSASPQGNTEAFF. This chain links TRBV20-1 with TRBJ1-1; D perhaps matches TRBD1 (5 bases). Germline V lookup: CDR1 DFQATT, CDR2 SNEGSKA (reference sequence). There are 13 residues in the CDR3. Deletions cut 6 bases from V and 1 base from J, with 12 bases between.

This chain uses TRBV30 with TRBJ2-1; the match to TRBD1 covers 7 bases. V shed 2 bases and J 6 bases; nucleotides not matched to a gene: 7. The CDR3 runs 14 residues. Germline V CDR1 and CDR2: GTSNPN, SVGIG (reference sequence). In nucleotides, the CDR3 is TGTGCCTGGAGTAGGGGGCTGGCTGTCAATGAGCAGTTCTTC. Protein product: CAWSRGLAVNEQFF.

This clonotype has only a few counts. This chain links TRBV5-1 with TRBJ2-2, with D possibly matching TRBD1 (5 bases). CDR1 and CDR2 from the germline V gene are SGHRS and YFSETQ. Deletions cut 4 bases from V and 7 bases from J, with 17 bases between. This CDR3 region has 15 residues. CDR3 DNA sequence: TGCGCCAGCAGCCCCACAGGCATTTGGGGCGGGGAGCTGTTTTTT. Its translation: CASSPTGIWGGELFF.

This clonotype was counted at least ten times. V gene TRBV4-1 combines with J gene TRBJ2-1; D remains ambiguous. Per the germline V gene, CDR1 is MGHRA and CDR2 is YSYEKL. V was pared by 1 base and J by 7 bases, with 14 bases between. This CDR3 is built from 15 residues. CDR3 sequence: CASSQGPSVVNEQFF. The CDR3 region has the DNA TGCGCCAGCAGCCAAGGACCCTCAGTGGTAAATGAGCAGTTCTTC.

This clonotype was seen repeatedly, ten times or more. This chain links TRBV20-1 with TRBJ2-1, with 7 positions matching TRBD2. This CDR3 has 16 residues. Germline V gene data show CDR1 as DFQATT and CDR2 as SNEGSKA (reference sequence). V was clipped by 3 bases and J by 1 base; unmatched bases: 9. The CDR3 loop is CSARDLLAVSYNEQFF. DNA for the CDR3: TGCAGTGCTAGGGATTTGCTAGCGGTATCCTACAATGAGCAGTTCTTC.

The chain joins TRBV5-1 to TRBJ1-1; D is perhaps TRBD1 (5 bases). Germline V gene sequence: CDR1 SGHRS, CDR2 YFSETQ. The CDR3 contains 15 residues. Between the trimmed V and J ends, which lost 1 base and 2 bases, there was a span of 12 bases. The CDR3 DNA is TGCGCCAGCAGCTTGTTGGGACGGGCTAACACTGAAGCTTTCTTT. Amino acids: CASSLLGRANTEAFF.

This sequence joins TRBV5-1 and TRBJ2-2; D unclear. V gave up 6 bases and J gave up 0 bases, with 9 bases separating them. The CDR3 totals 14 residues. Per the germline V gene, CDR1 is SGHRS and CDR2 is YFSETQ. CDR3 sequence: CASKWDANTGELFF. DNA of the CDR3: TGCGCCAGCAAGTGGGATGCGAACACCGGGGAGCTGTTTTTT.

There are many counts of this clonotype. The rearrangement joins TRBV6-1 to TRBJ2-1; no definite D call. The CDR3 runs to 13 residues. V was trimmed by 0 bases and J by 7 bases, leaving 7 bases between them. Germline CDR1 MNHNS, CDR2 SASEGT. In nucleotides, the CDR3 is TGTGCCAGCAGTGAAGCGGGCCGGAATGAGCAGTTCTTC. It encodes CASSEAGRNEQFF.

This chain joins TRBV13 and TRBJ2-7, with 8 bases lining up with TRBD1. After removal of 5 bases from V and 6 bases from J, the junction contained 9 bases not matched to a gene. Germline lookup yields CDR1 PRHDT and CDR2 FYEKMQ (reference sequence). This CDR3 has 14 residues. The CDR3 DNA is TGTGCCAGCAGCCCGCGACAGGGGCTAGGCGAGCAGTACTTC. Encoded protein: CASSPRQGLGEQYF.